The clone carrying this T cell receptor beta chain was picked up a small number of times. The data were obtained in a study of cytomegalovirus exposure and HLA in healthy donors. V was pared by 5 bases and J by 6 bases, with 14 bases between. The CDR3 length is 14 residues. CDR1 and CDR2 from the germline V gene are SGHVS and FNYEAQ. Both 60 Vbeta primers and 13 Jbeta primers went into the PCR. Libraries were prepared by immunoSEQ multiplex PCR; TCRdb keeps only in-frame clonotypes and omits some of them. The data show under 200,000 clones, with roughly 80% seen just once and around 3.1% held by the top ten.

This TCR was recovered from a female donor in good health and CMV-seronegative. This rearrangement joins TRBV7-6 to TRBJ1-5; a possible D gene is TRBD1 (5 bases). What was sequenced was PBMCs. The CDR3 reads CASSPGAGGQPQHF. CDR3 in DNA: TGTGCCAGCAGCCCCGGAGCCGGGGGTCAGCCCCAGCATTTT.